One sample yielded the 2 T cell receptor beta chains listed below, sequenced in a study of siplizumab effects on memory and regulatory T cells. Sequencing was performed with immunoSEQ multiplex PCR; in TCRdb, only in-frame clones are kept and a portion is missing. The table shows about 100,000 clones, with about 93% occurring only once. Material for sequencing was CD4+ T cells sorted from blood. These receptors originate from a human donor in good health.

The V gene is TRBV7-9, the J gene TRBJ1-1; TRBD1 matches 8 bases. Germline V CDR1 and CDR2: SEHNR, FQNEAQ (reference sequence). V dropped 5 bases and J dropped 1; count of bases not matched to a gene: 6. The CDR3 is made up of 15 amino acids. CDR3 region: CASSPRTGKNTEAFF. The CDR3 DNA reads TGTGCCAGCAGCCCACGGACAGGGAAGAACACTGAAGCTTTCTTT. Supplemented by reference TRBV7-9 and TRBJ1-1, the full variable domain reads DTGVSQNPRHKITKRGQNVTFRCDPISEHNRLYWYRQTLGQGPEFLTYFQNEAQLEKSRLLSDRFSAERPKGSFSTLEIQRTEQGDSAMYLCASSPRTGKNTEAFFGQGTRLTVV.

V usage is TRBV30 and J usage is TRBJ2-7, with a tentative D call TRBD2 (5 bases). Per germline, CDR1 GTSNPN and CDR2 SVGIG (reference sequence). V was shortened by 4 bases and J by 7 bases, with 11 bases between the two germline ends. The length of the CDR3 is 11 residues. CDR3 amino acids: CAWTLEGEQYF. The CDR3, as DNA: TGTGCCTGGACCCTCGAGGGAGAGCAGTACTTC.